A single TCR beta chain is shown here with its context. The antigen it binds to is not known. A junction boundary mismatches the germline segment, possibly from a read error. This sample was taken from a study of blood T cell repertoires in COVID-19 (dated by TCRdb to the early 2020s). Some background on the complete study: Samples covering the acute and convalescent phases of COVID-19 were provided by collaborators in the United States, Italy and Spain. The prospective study material was composed of cDNA or gDNA derived from T cells, B-cell-depleted T cells, or PBMCs. Deeply sampled blood TCRbeta repertoires from subjects exposed to, actively infected with, or recovered from COVID-19 were included in the dataset. The repertoires were released in a freely available public database intended as a resource for research on the immune response to SARS-CoV-2. The samples were drawn from the first 160 participants of the ongoing ImmuneRACE study and from 1,200 or so subjects provided by 6 global collaborators. A de-identified subject ID, COVID-19 status, age in years and sex were almost always included in the sample metadata. HLA class I and class II types, where available, came from metadata supplied by the sample provider rather than from assay-based typing. The research as a whole found: The amount of clinical and demographic metadata varied by source and participant and was provided uncurated.

Participants in the prospective study were aged about 18 to 95 years, lived in 20 to 25 United States geographic areas, and enrolled through a virtual design. In the prospective study, participants were assigned to cohorts based on the clinical history participants reported in a screening survey and a study questionnaire. Recovered participants in ImmuneRACE Cohort 3 were defined as having two consecutive negative NP/OP PCR tests, clearance from a healthcare professional, or resolution of symptoms. In the prospective study, mobile phlebotomists collected whole blood, serum and a nasopharyngeal or oropharyngeal swab from each participant. Over a roughly two-month period, participants in the prospective study had the option of providing additional blood draws and questionnaires. Prospective study blood samples were shipped either frozen or at room temperature before DNA extraction. TCRbeta CDR3 regions were amplified from genomic DNA by means of the immunoSEQ Assay, a bias-controlled multiplex PCR. The original pipeline was this. Nucleated cell counts per sample were estimated from amplification of reference gene primers within the assay. To quantify the absolute abundance of each unique TCRbeta CDR3 rearrangement, sequence reads were collapsed and filtered. For each sample, productive Simpson clonality was calculated by taking the square root of Simpson's diversity index across productive rearrangements. Here the immuneACCESS table is served through TCRdb, limited to in-frame sequences with V and J called. Missing clones are a known gap in these copies; in checked studies unresolved V genes cover under half, and the rest lacks a known reason. The V and J calls and clone size were taken over from that table, and D and trimming were inferred from the DNA. The sample table shows about 200,000 clones, and about 89% are seen once. 6.5% to 9% of the sample comes from the top ten.

The specimen sequenced was PBMCs or T cells enriched from blood (not recorded which). This receptor was taken from a woman between 18 and 29 years old who had recovered from COVID-19.

The CDR3 protein sequence reads: CASRSTGATNEKLFF. The DNA reads TGCGCCAGCAGATCGACAGGGGCAACAAATGAAAAACTGTTTTTT. The rearrangement joined TRBV5-1 to TRBJ1-4; 8 junctional bases match TRBD1. Reading the germline V gene gives CDR1 SGHRS and CDR2 YFSETQ. The CDR3 measures 15 amino acids from cysteine to phenylalanine. The CDR3 DNA has 45 bases and is translated from base 1.